Following are 9 T cell receptor beta chains from one sample sequenced in a study of cytomegalovirus exposure and HLA in healthy donors. The PCR was carried out with 60 Vbeta primers and 13 Jbeta primers. This table comes from immunoSEQ multiplex PCR, and its TCRdb copy is limited to in-frame clones, with some not included. The sample consists of about 190,000 clones, 83% of them appearing once. Sequenced: PBMCs. The receptors were gathered from a man over 45 in good health and CMV-seronegative.

V gene TRBV19 combines with J gene TRBJ1-2; possible D gene TRBD1, 5 bases. Germline CDR1 reads LNHDA; CDR2 reads SQIVND (reference sequence). CDR3 size: 15 residues. The germline V and J ends were trimmed by 3 bases and 3 bases, with 14 bases remaining between them. CDR3 bases: TGTGCCAGTAGTATGAGATGGGGCATCGACTATGGCTACACCTTC. This codes for CASSMRWGIDYGYTF.

This rearrangement joins TRBV5-1 to TRBJ1-3; 9 bases line up with TRBD1. V lost 4 bases, J lost 3 bases, and 5 bases stayed unmatched. CDR1 is SGHRS, CDR2 YFSETQ, per germline. CDR3 size: 15 residues. The chain's CDR3 is CASSQQGAGGNTIYF. The CDR3 region has the DNA TGCGCCAGCAGCCAACAGGGGGCTGGTGGAAACACCATATATTTT.

This chain joins TRBV4-3 and TRBJ2-1, with D perhaps TRBD1 (5 bases). Germline values: CDR1 LGHNA, CDR2 YSLEER. CDR3 length equals 18 residues. Trimming left V 4 bases short and J 0 bases short, with 19 bases between. CDR3 region: CASSLKGVRQSSYNEQFF. CDR3 bases: TGCGCCAGCAGCCTAAAAGGGGTGCGCCAGAGCTCCTACAATGAGCAGTTCTTC.

The chain couples TRBV7-2 to TRBJ1-1, with 9 bases identical to TRBD1. J was trimmed by 7 bases and V by 6 bases; bases with no gene match: 9. The germline V gene has CDR1 SGHTA and CDR2 FQGNSA. The CDR3 runs to 14 residues. The CDR3 coding sequence is TGTGCCAGCAGTTTCGGGACAGGGACTCGTGAAGCTTTCTTT. Its protein is CASSFGTGTREAFF. Combining the CDR3 with reference TRBV7-2 and TRBJ1-1 gives the whole variable domain GAGVSQSPSNKVTEKGKDVELRCDPISGHTALYWYRQSLGQGLEFLIYFQGNSAPDKSGLPSDRFSAERTGGSVSTLTIQRTQQEDSAVYLCASSFGTGTREAFFGQGTRLTVV.

V is TRBV15 and J is TRBJ2-5; TRBD2 matches 8 bases. CDR3 length equals 13 residues. Germline CDR1 LNHNV, CDR2 YYDKDF (reference sequence). Trimming took 3 bases from V and 5 from J; bases not matched to a gene: 2. The CDR3 reads CATSSGREETQYF. The DNA of the CDR3 is TGTGCCACCAGCAGCGGGAGGGAGGAGACCCAGTACTTC.

This rearrangement joins TRBV4-2 to TRBJ1-4; 8 nucleotides match TRBD1. Germline V gene sequence: CDR1 LGHNA, CDR2 YNFKEQ. V was clipped by 0 bases and J by 0 bases; unmatched bases: 0. CDR3 size: 16 residues. CDR3: CASSQEGQATNEKLFF. The DNA for the CDR3 is TGTGCCAGCAGCCAAGAGGGACAGGCAACTAATGAAAAACTGTTTTTT.

This clone was seen a few times. This chain joins TRBV11-3 and TRBJ2-2; TRBD1 matches at 7 bases. This CDR3 is 15 amino acids long. J lost 1 base, V lost 5 bases, and 4 bases had no gene match. The V gene's germline CDR1 is SGHNT and CDR2 YENEEA. The CDR3 is CASSQRQGNTGELFF. The CDR3 coding sequence is TGTGCCAGCAGCCAACGACAGGGGAACACCGGGGAGCTGTTTTTT.

This clone has only a few counts. The V call is TRBV19, the J call TRBJ1-5; 9 bases are shared with TRBD1. This CDR3 spans 15 amino acids. Trimming removed 2 bases from V and 6 bases from J; junction bases left unmatched: 5. The germline gives CDR1 LNHDA, CDR2 SQIVND (reference sequence). CDR3 sequence (DNA): TGTGCCAGTAGTATAAACAGGGGGCCGCGTCAGCCCCAGCATTTT. Translating gives CASSINRGPRQPQHF. Supplemented by reference TRBV19 and TRBJ1-5, the full variable domain reads DGGITQSPKYLFRKEGQNVTLSCEQNLNHDAMYWYRQDPGQGLRLIYYSQIVNDFQKGDIAEGYSVSREKKESFPLTVTSAQKNPTAFYLCASSINRGPRQPQHFGDGTRLSIL.

The chain employs TRBV2 and TRBJ1-5; unclear D gene. V was cut by 3 bases and J by 5 bases, with 14 bases left in between. Germline CDR1 reads SNHLY; CDR2 reads FYNNEI. The CDR3 contains 15 residues. DNA of the CDR3: TGTGCCAGCAGTGACAGCGGAGGGAGATATCAGCCCCAGCATTTT. It yields the protein CASSDSGGRYQPQHF.